Listed below are T cell receptor beta chains from one sample, sequenced in a study of beta chain features in type 1 diabetes. Generated by immunoSEQ multiplex PCR, the TCRdb table keeps only in-frame clones and is missing some. The sample gives about 220,000 clones, approximately 11% of which show up once; 1% to 1.5% is in the top ten. Sequencing was performed on central memory CD4+ T cells from blood. The receptors stem from a man between 18 and 29 years old in good health. CDR3s include the opening cysteine and the closing phenylalanine or tryptophan. Each record gives: J gene, V gene, CDR3 length, clone size, D gene, CDR3 DNA, CDR3 protein. The D gene is left open where the match is weak. Size values are once, few and many counts, or a class for expanded clones, and some rows have none.

TRBJ1-2,TRBV9,15,few,TRBD1,TGTGCCAGCAGCGTAGGGAACAGGGGTAGCTATGGCTACACCTTC,CASSVGNRGSYGYTF
TRBJ1-2,TRBV7-2,15,many,-,TGTGCCAGCAGCTTAGTGCCGTCACCTAACTATGGCTACACCTTC,CASSLVPSPNYGYTF
TRBJ2-5,TRBV18,15,-,TRBD2,TGTGCCAGCTCACCAGGACTAGTCGGTCGAGAGACCCAGTACTTC,CASSPGLVGRETQYF
TRBJ2-1,TRBV18,15,-,TRBD1,TGTGCCAGCTCACACGGGACAGGGGGCTACAATGAGCAGTTCTTC,CASSHGTGGYNEQFF
TRBJ1-5,TRBV6-5,15,-,-,TGTGCCAGCAAGGTTAGGGAGTATAGCAATCAGCCCCAGCATTTT,CASKVREYSNQPQHF
TRBJ2-3,TRBV15,13,many,-,TGTGCCACCAGCAGAGGTGCCAGAGATACGCAGTATTTT,CATSRGARDTQYF
TRBJ1-5,TRBV27,12,-,-,TGTGCCAGCAGTACTAGCAATCAGCCCCAGCATTTT,CASSTSNQPQHF
TRBJ2-5,TRBV7-9,13,-,TRBD2,TGTGCCAGTTCGACTAGCGGGAGCGAGACCCAGTACTTC,CASSTSGSETQYF
TRBJ1-2,TRBV2,12,few,TRBD1,TGTGCCAGCATGGGACAGGGGGAGGGCTACACCTTC,CASMGQGEGYTF
TRBJ2-1,TRBV28,12,-,-,TGTGCCAGCAAAGAAAGTGCGGCTGAGCAGTTCTTC,CASKESAAEQFF
TRBJ2-5,TRBV9,14,many,-,TGTGCCAGCAGCGTAGATTCAGGTTTGGAGACCCAGTACTTC,CASSVDSGLETQYF
TRBJ1-5,TRBV4-2,14,-,-,TGTGCCAGCAGCCCAAACAGGGACTATCAGCCCCAGCATTTT,CASSPNRDYQPQHF
TRBJ2-7,TRBV9,14,many,-,TGTGCCAGCAGCGTCATCCCGGAGGGGTACGAGCAGTACTTC,CASSVIPEGYEQYF
TRBJ2-1,TRBV19,14,-,TRBD2,TGTGCCAGTAACGGCGGGAGCTTTTACAATGAGCAGTTCTTC,CASNGGSFYNEQFF
TRBJ2-2,TRBV5-1,14,few,TRBD2,TGCGCCAGCAGCCCGGGACTAGTCGTCGGGGAGCTGTTTTTT,CASSPGLVVGELFF
TRBJ2-6,TRBV5-1,18,many,TRBD1,TGCGCCAGCAGCTTGGGTACAGGGGGCGCTTCTGGGGCCAACGTCCTGACTTTC,CASSLGTGGASGANVLTF
TRBJ1-5,TRBV19,15,few,-,TGTGCCAGTAGTATCAATTCGGGACGAAATCAGCCCCAGCATTTT,CASSINSGRNQPQHF
TRBJ2-3,TRBV6-5,16,-,-,TGTGCCAGCAGTTACCGTGCCTGGGGGGGCACAGATACGCAGTATTTT,CASSYRAWGGTDTQYF
TRBJ2-7,TRBV7-9,19,-,TRBD1,TGTGCCAGCAGCTTTTCTACCCAGTGGGGGACAGGGGTTGTGGACGAGCAGTACTTC,CASSFSTQWGTGVVDEQYF
TRBJ2-5,TRBV2,14,few,TRBD1,TGTGCCAGCAGGACAGGGTTGACCCAAGAGACCCAGTACTTC,CASRTGLTQETQYF
TRBJ2-7,TRBV6-1,12,-,-,TGTGCCAGCAGTGACCTCATTTACGAGCAGTACTTC,CASSDLIYEQYF
TRBJ2-7,TRBV5-1,11,few,-,TGCGCCAGCAGCTTGAATGACGAGCAGTACTTC,CASSLNDEQYF
TRBJ2-3,TRBV30,14,-,-,TGTGCCTGGAGTTTTGGAGTAGCGGCAGATACGCAGTATTTT,CAWSFGVAADTQYF
TRBJ2-7,TRBV30,15,-,TRBD1,TGTGCCTGGAGTCCAAGGAGGACAGGGAAATACGAGCAGTACTTC,CAWSPRRTGKYEQYF
TRBJ1-5,TRBV30,13,-,-,TGTGCCTGGAGTTTAAGGGAGGAGCAGCCCCAGCATTTT,CAWSLREEQPQHF
TRBJ2-3,TRBV23-1,11,many,TRBD1,TGCGCCAGCGGGTACAGGGGGACGCAGTATTTT,CASGYRGTQYF
TRBJ2-1,TRBV7-3,15,many,TRBD1,TGTGCCAGCAGCCTCGACAGGGGGCGAACGTATGAGCAGTTCTTC,CASSLDRGRTYEQFF
TRBJ2-5,TRBV18,12,many,-,TGTGCCAGCTCACGGGCGATGGAGACCCAGTACTTC,CASSRAMETQYF
TRBJ1-1,TRBV7-9,13,-,-,TGTGCCAGCAGCTTAGCGCGGGGCACTGAAGCTTTCTTT,CASSLARGTEAFF
TRBJ2-7,TRBV5-6,13,-,-,TGTGCCAGCAGCTCACTAGCCGACTACGAGCAGTACTTC,CASSSLADYEQYF
TRBJ2-2,TRBV18,17,-,TRBD2,TGTGCCAGCTCACCACGGACTAGCGGGACGAACACCGGGGAGCTGTTTTTT,CASSPRTSGTNTGELFF
TRBJ2-5,TRBV6-6,13,-,-,TGTGCCAGCAGAGAGAGCCAACAAGAGACCCAGTACTTC,CASRESQQETQYF
TRBJ2-2,TRBV7-9,16,-,TRBD1,TGTGCCAGCAGCTTGGTCGACAGGGATAACACCGGGGAGCTGTTTTTT,CASSLVDRDNTGELFF
TRBJ2-3,TRBV30,15,-,TRBD1,TGTGCCTGGAGTGGCGACAGGGGTGGCTCAGATACGCAGTATTTT,CAWSGDRGGSDTQYF
TRBJ2-1,TRBV29-1,17,-,TRBD2,TGCAGCGTTGTTACTAGCGGGGGATCTAGCTCCTACAATGAGCAGTTCTTC,CSVVTSGGSSSYNEQFF
TRBJ2-3,TRBV29-1,18,-,TRBD2,TGCAGCGTTGGGTCGCCTAGCGGGAGCCTCCCGACCGGAGATACGCAGTATTTT,CSVGSPSGSLPTGDTQYF
TRBJ2-7,TRBV21-1,17,-,-,TGTGCCAGCAGCAAGCCGGTAGGAGGAAAGCCCCTCTACGAGCAGTACTTC,CASSKPVGGKPLYEQYF
TRBJ2-1,TRBV5-6,16,few,-,TGTGCCAGCAGCCCCTCCGGGACATATCGCTACAATGAGCAGTTCTTC,CASSPSGTYRYNEQFF
TRBJ2-7,TRBV20-1,11,-,-,TGCAGTGCTAGTAATACCGCCGAGCAGTACTTC,CSASNTAEQYF